This entry lists 7 T cell receptor beta chains sequenced from one sample in a study of shared clonotypes between healthy human individuals. Some clones are missing from TCRdb's copy, which holds only in-frame ones; the method was immunoSEQ multiplex PCR. Among approximately 1,500,000 clones, 95% to 99% were seen once, and the ten largest hold 0.4% to 0.45%. Sequencing was done on a sample of naive CD4+ T cells sorted from blood. Subset described: CD45RA+ positively selected. The origin of the receptors is a man under 40 in good health.

The chain has TRBV5-6 and TRBJ2-6; D may be TRBD2 (5 bases). Trimming took 0 bases from V and 4 from J, leaving 11 bases between them. Germline values: CDR1 SGHDT, CDR2 YYEEEE. This CDR3 spans 16 amino acids. The CDR3 spells CASSLGRGAGANVLTF. CDR3 DNA: TGTGCCAGCAGCTTGGGTCGGGGTGCAGGGGCCAACGTCCTGACTTTC.

This sequence joins TRBV2 and TRBJ2-5, with 7 bases identical to TRBD1. In germline, CDR1 is SNHLY, CDR2 FYNNEI. J was trimmed by 7 bases and V by 6 bases; bases with no gene match: 11. CDR3 length equals 14 residues. The CDR3 spells CASRVDRASGTQYF. CDR3 in DNA: TGTGCCAGCAGGGTTGACAGGGCCTCAGGGACCCAGTACTTC.

This clone is a singleton in its sample. V is TRBV30 and J is TRBJ2-7, with 7 bases identical to TRBD1. Germline values: CDR1 GTSNPN, CDR2 SVGIG (reference sequence). V dropped 5 bases and J dropped 9; count of bases not matched to a gene: 7. The CDR3 has 11 amino acids. The CDR3 protein is CAWSNRGRQYF. The CDR3 region has the DNA TGTGCCTGGTCCAATAGGGGGCGGCAGTACTTC.

This chain connects TRBV7-9 to TRBJ1-5; possibly TRBD1 for D (6 bases). Germline V gene sequence: CDR1 SEHNR, CDR2 FQNEAQ (reference sequence). The V end lost 0 bases, the J end lost 4 bases, and 19 bases lay between the germline ends. There are 18 residues in the CDR3. The CDR3 reads CASSLAGRGDPGNQPQHF. In DNA, the CDR3 is TGTGCCAGCAGCTTAGCGGGGAGGGGGGACCCAGGGAATCAGCCCCAGCATTTT. Based on the CDR3 plus reference TRBV7-9 and TRBJ1-5, the full variable domain is DTGVSQNPRHKITKRGQNVTFRCDPISEHNRLYWYRQTLGQGPEFLTYFQNEAQLEKSRLLSDRFSAERPKGSFSTLEIQRTEQGDSAMYLCASSLAGRGDPGNQPQHFGDGTRLSIL.

The J gene is TRBJ2-3, the V gene TRBV19; 7 bases are shared with TRBD2. J gave up 1 base and V 2 bases, and 3 bases lay outside the gene matches. The CDR3 loop spans 15 amino acids. Per germline, CDR1 LNHDA and CDR2 SQIVND (reference sequence). The CDR3, as DNA: TGTGCCAGTAGTATACTAGCGGCAGGCACAGATACGCAGTATTTT. It specifies CASSILAAGTDTQYF.

The chain employs TRBV5-5 and TRBJ2-3; possible D gene TRBD2, 6 bases. Trimming cost V 3 bases and J 1 base, with 12 bases left between them. The germline CDR1 and CDR2 sequences are SGHKS and YYEKEE (reference sequence). The length of the CDR3 is 15 residues. CDR3 nucleotide sequence: TGTGCCAGCAGCTCTTCCGCTAGCGGCACAGATACGCAGTATTTT. Amino acid sequence: CASSSSASGTDTQYF.

The V call is TRBV5-1, the J call TRBJ1-1; D gene ambiguous. V was shortened by 4 bases and J by 6 bases, with 13 bases between the two germline ends. The CDR3 is 13 residues long. From germline, CDR1 is SGHRS and CDR2 YFSETQ. In nucleotides, the CDR3 is TGCGCCAGCAGCGTGGGTCCCGGCTCTGAAGCTTTCTTT. This codes for CASSVGPGSEAFF.